A single sample gave rise to the 23 T cell receptor beta chains below, sequenced in a study of blood T cell repertoires in COVID-19. Sequenced by immunoSEQ multiplex PCR; TCRdb stores in-frame clones only, minus some. The sample lists around 63,000 clones, 86% seen once, with under 1.5% in the top ten. Sequencing used peripheral blood. All receptors derive from an elderly woman with acute or convalescent COVID-19.

The chain is built from TRBV19 and TRBJ2-5, with TRBD1 matching 10 bases. Germline V gene data show CDR1 as LNHDA and CDR2 as SQIVND (reference sequence). The V and J ends lost 5 bases and 1 base, in that order; junction bases with no gene match: 4. The CDR3 totals 15 residues. As DNA, the CDR3 is TGTGCCAGTAGTCGGGACAGGGGATTCCAAGAGACCCAGTACTTC. Protein product: CASSRDRGFQETQYF. The full variable domain, completed using reference TRBV19 and TRBJ2-5, is DGGITQSPKYLFRKEGQNVTLSCEQNLNHDAMYWYRQDPGQGLRLIYYSQIVNDFQKGDIAEGYSVSREKKESFPLTVTSAQKNPTAFYLCASSRDRGFQETQYFGPGTRLLVL.

This chain joins TRBV2 and TRBJ2-1; D may be TRBD1 (5 bases). V dropped 0 bases and J dropped 10 bases, with 13 bases sitting between them. Germline CDR1 and CDR2: SNHLY and FYNNEI. The CDR3 runs to 14 residues. The CDR3 nucleotides are TGTGCCAGCAGTGAAGCGCTCTCAGGGCCCGAGCAGTTCTTC. Residues: CASSEALSGPEQFF.

V usage is TRBV9 and J usage is TRBJ2-2; no reliable D call. CDR3 length: 14 amino acids. Germline assignment: CDR1 SGDLS and CDR2 YYNGEE. Between the trimmed V and J ends, which lost 2 bases and 3 bases, there was a span of 8 bases. CDR3 amino acids: CASSVEVYTGELFF. The CDR3 region has the DNA TGTGCCAGCAGCGTTGAGGTTTACACCGGGGAGCTGTTTTTT.

The gene calls are TRBV5-1 and TRBJ2-3, with a tentative D call TRBD2 (5 bases). This CDR3 comprises 13 residues. From germline, CDR1 is SGHRS and CDR2 YFSETQ. The V end was cut by 5 bases, the J end by 3 bases, with 10 bases between. CDR3 loop: CASRSGRTDTQYF. The CDR3 nucleotides read TGCGCCAGCAGGTCGGGAAGAACAGATACGCAGTATTTT.

The chain recombines TRBV5-1 with TRBJ1-1; TRBD1 aligns across 7 bases. J was trimmed by 5 bases and V by 3 bases; bases with no gene match: 4. The CDR3 has 13 residues. The germline V gene has CDR1 SGHRS and CDR2 YFSETQ. CDR3 region: CASSSGQWTEAFF. The CDR3 nucleotides are TGCGCCAGCAGCTCGGGACAGTGGACTGAAGCTTTCTTT.

This rearrangement joins TRBV19 to TRBJ2-7; a weak D match, TRBD2 (5 bases). Per germline, CDR1 LNHDA and CDR2 SQIVND (reference sequence). Trimming left V 6 bases short and J 0 bases short, with 9 bases between. The CDR3 consists of 13 residues. The DNA for the CDR3 is TGTGCCAGTAGCGTTGACTACTCCTACGAGCAGTACTTC. Protein: CASSVDYSYEQYF.

CDR3 sequence: CASSSGGTWGNEQFF. CDR3 nucleotide sequence: TGTGCCAGCAGCTCGGGGGGGACGTGGGGTAATGAGCAGTTCTTC. The rearrangement links TRBV7-6 to TRBJ2-1; 8 nucleotides align to TRBD2. CDR1 is SGHVS, CDR2 FNYEAQ, per germline. The ends lost 4 bases at V and 7 bases at J; junction bases unmatched: 9. This CDR3 is 15 amino acids long. Supplemented by reference TRBV7-6 and TRBJ2-1, the full variable domain reads GAGVSQSPRYKVTKRGQDVALRCDPISGHVSLYWYRQALGQGPEFLTYFNYEAQQDKSGLPNDRFSAERPEGSISTLTIQRTEQRDSAMYRCASSSGGTWGNEQFFGPGTRLTVL.

The rearrangement joins TRBV12-5 to TRBJ2-3; D not resolved. Trimming stripped 2 bases from V and 0 bases from J, with 9 bases between. There are 15 residues in the CDR3. From germline, CDR1 is LGHNT and CDR2 FRNRAP. The CDR3 protein is CASGLMAVSTDTQYF. The CDR3, as DNA: TGTGCTAGTGGTTTGATGGCGGTCAGCACAGATACGCAGTATTTT.

This chain links TRBV9 with TRBJ2-2; 9 positions agree with TRBD2. This CDR3 has 15 residues. The junction had 3 bases not matched to a gene; V was cut back by 3 bases and J by 3 bases. CDR1 SGDLS and CDR2 YYNGEE come from the germline V gene. The CDR3 DNA sequence: TGTGCCAGCAGCGAGACTAGCGGATACACCGGGGAGCTGTTTTTT. It yields the protein CASSETSGYTGELFF. Combining the CDR3 with reference TRBV9 and TRBJ2-2 gives the whole variable domain DSGVTQTPKHLITATGQRVTLRCSPRSGDLSVYWYQQSLDQGLQFLIQYYNGEERAKGNILERFSAQQFPDLHSELNLSSLELGDSALYFCASSETSGYTGELFFGEGSRLTVL.

The V and J genes are TRBV6-5 and TRBJ2-7; possibly TRBD1 for D (6 bases). Trimming removed 6 bases at V and 3 bases at J, with 12 bases between. The CDR3 extends over 13 amino acids. The germline gives CDR1 MNHEY, CDR2 SVGAGI. This chain's CDR3 is CASRSGQLYEQYF. In DNA, the CDR3 is TGTGCCAGCAGGAGTGGACAGCTCTACGAGCAGTACTTC.

The J gene is TRBJ2-3, the V gene TRBV6-5, with TRBD2 identical over 7 bases. Trimming removed 8 bases from V and 5 bases from J; junction bases left unmatched: 10. The CDR3 contains 14 residues. Looked up from germline, CDR1 is MNHEY and CDR2 is SVGAGI. The CDR3 is CASEVIAGQDTQYF. CDR3 DNA: TGTGCCAGCGAGGTAATAGCGGGCCAAGATACGCAGTATTTT.

The genes are TRBV2 and TRBJ1-6; D possibly corresponds to TRBD1 (5 bases). The CDR3 totals 14 residues. CDR1 is SNHLY and CDR2 is FYNNEI in the germline V gene. Trimming took off 5 bases at V and 6 bases at J, with 11 bases between the two ends. In DNA, the CDR3 is TGTGCCAGCAGTTCCCAGGGATTTAATTCACCCCTCCACTTT. It encodes CASSSQGFNSPLHF. The variable domain in full, with the rest retrieved from reference TRBV2 and TRBJ1-6, is EPEVTQTPSHQVTQMGQEVILRCVPISNHLYFYWYRQILGQKVEFLVSFYNNEISEKSEIFDDQFSVERPDGSNFTLKIRSTKLEDSAMYFCASSSQGFNSPLHFGNGTRLTVT.

The genes are TRBV7-6 and TRBJ1-6; no firm D call. This CDR3 is 17 amino acids long. CDR1 and CDR2 from the germline V gene are SGHVS and FNYEAQ. Trimming stripped 2 bases from V and 0 bases from J, with 11 bases between. The CDR3 loop is CASSLQAPSSYNSPLHF. CDR3 coding DNA: TGTGCCAGCAGCTTACAGGCACCGAGCTCCTATAATTCACCCCTCCACTTT.

This clone was seen more than once but under ten times. The chain joins TRBV2 to TRBJ2-5; D might be TRBD2 (6 bases). V was pared by 6 bases and J by 0 bases, with 11 bases between. The CDR3 length is 14 residues. Germline values: CDR1 SNHLY, CDR2 FYNNEI. CDR3 amino acids: CASRNQRDQETQYF. The CDR3 region has the DNA TGTGCCAGCAGAAACCAGCGGGACCAAGAGACCCAGTACTTC. Full variable domain (rest looked up from reference TRBV2 and TRBJ2-5): EPEVTQTPSHQVTQMGQEVILRCVPISNHLYFYWYRQILGQKVEFLVSFYNNEISEKSEIFDDQFSVERPDGSNFTLKIRSTKLEDSAMYFCASRNQRDQETQYFGPGTRLLVL.

The chain uses TRBV5-1 and TRBJ1-3; D ambiguous. CDR1 is SGHRS, CDR2 YFSETQ, per germline. Trimming stripped 4 bases from V and 0 bases from J, with 8 bases between. The CDR3 is made up of 14 amino acids. The CDR3 nucleotides read TGCGCCAGCAGCCCGAGCTACTCTGGAAACACCATATATTTT. Protein: CASSPSYSGNTIYF.

This chain links TRBV30 with TRBJ2-2; TRBD2 is a possible D gene (5 bases). Deletions cut 4 bases from V and 1 base from J, with 7 bases between. CDR1 is GTSNPN and CDR2 is SVGIG in the germline V gene (reference sequence). The CDR3 totals 13 residues. CDR3 region: CAWTAGNTGELFF. The CDR3 bases are TGTGCCTGGACTGCGGGGAACACCGGGGAGCTGTTTTTT.

The CDR3 DNA reads as TGTGCCAGCAGCTTTATGTCGAGATACAATGAGCAGTTCTTC. Translation: CASSFMSRYNEQFF. The gene calls are TRBV7-9 and TRBJ2-1; D is unresolved. The CDR3 totals 14 residues. Trimming removed 3 bases from V and 4 bases from J, with 10 bases in between. Germline assignment: CDR1 SEHNR and CDR2 FQNEAQ (reference sequence).

The CDR3 protein is CASSRGRTGELFF. CDR3 nucleotides: TGCGCCAGCAGCCGAGGAAGGACCGGGGAGCTGTTTTTT. The chain links TRBV5-1 to TRBJ2-2; D is unresolved. CDR1 SGHRS and CDR2 YFSETQ come from the germline V gene. V shed 4 bases and J shed 5 bases, with 9 bases lying between them. This CDR3 spans 13 amino acids.

The chain employs TRBV6-5 and TRBJ2-7; 11 bases map to TRBD1. The CDR3 spans 16 residues. Germline CDR1 reads MNHEY; CDR2 reads SVGAGI. V gave up 4 bases and J gave up 6 bases; unmatched junction bases: 11. CDR3 sequence reads: CASSLNRDRGRGEQYF. CDR3 DNA sequence: TGTGCCAGCAGTTTGAACCGGGACAGGGGGAGGGGCGAGCAGTACTTC.

This clone was detected only once. The V gene is TRBV9, the J gene TRBJ1-2; weak D call: TRBD1 (5 bases). V lost 6 bases and J lost 6, with 12 bases in between. The germline gives CDR1 SGDLS, CDR2 YYNGEE. The CDR3 extends over 12 amino acids. The CDR3, as DNA: TGTGCCAGCACGCGGGACGCGGATGGCTACACCTTC. This sequence encodes CASTRDADGYTF. The whole variable domain, remainder taken from reference TRBV9 and TRBJ1-2, is DSGVTQTPKHLITATGQRVTLRCSPRSGDLSVYWYQQSLDQGLQFLIQYYNGEERAKGNILERFSAQQFPDLHSELNLSSLELGDSALYFCASTRDADGYTFGSGTRLTVV.

The chain carries TRBV7-9 and TRBJ2-3; TRBD1 is a possible D gene (5 bases). Looked up from germline, CDR1 is SEHNR and CDR2 is FQNEAQ (reference sequence). The CDR3 totals 14 residues. The germline V and J ends were trimmed by 0 bases and 3 bases, with 7 bases remaining between them. The CDR3 DNA follows: TGTGCCAGCAGCTTAGCGCAGGGTACAGATACGCAGTATTTT. It is translated as CASSLAQGTDTQYF.

The CDR3 here is CASETGTSGRPVEQYF. The CDR3 DNA is TGCGCCAGTGAAACCGGGACTAGCGGGAGGCCTGTCGAGCAGTACTTC. This chain joins TRBV5-1 and TRBJ2-7; 15 nucleotides align to TRBD2. The V segment lost 8 bases and the J segment 6 bases; nucleotides outside the gene matches: 12. This CDR3 region has 16 residues. In germline, CDR1 is SGHRS, CDR2 YFSETQ.

The CDR3 reads CASSQQGPSNQPQHF. The CDR3 nucleotides read TGTGCCAGCAGCCAACAGGGGCCCAGCAATCAGCCCCAGCATTTT. The chain joins TRBV2 to TRBJ1-5, with 7 bases that match TRBD1. The CDR3 consists of 15 residues. The V gene's germline CDR1 is SNHLY and CDR2 FYNNEI. Germline trimming cut 6 bases from V and 1 base from J; bases unmatched to any gene: 6.